This T cell receptor beta chain appears in the sequencing data of a study of cytomegalovirus exposure and HLA in healthy donors. 13 Jbeta primers and 60 Vbeta primers were used for the PCR. Sequenced by immunoSEQ multiplex PCR; TCRdb stores in-frame clones only, minus some. Altogether tens of thousands of clones are present, around 58% being singletons, with the ten largest covering 12%. V gave up 5 bases and J gave up 0 bases; unmatched junction bases: 4. There are 16 residues in the CDR3. In germline, CDR1 is SGHTA, CDR2 FQGNSA. The sample comprised PBMCs. The chain has TRBV7-2 and TRBJ2-1, with 10 bases fitting TRBD2. The sequence was obtained from a man aged 55 to 69 in good health and CMV-seropositive. The CDR3 bases are TGTGCCAGCAGCCCCTGGACTAGCGGCTCCTACAATGAGCAGTTCTTC. Its protein product is CASSPWTSGSYNEQFF.